This paragraph covers one T cell receptor (beta chain) sequence. V dropped 4 bases and J dropped 6; count of bases not matched to a gene: 9. The CDR3 covers 16 residues. Germline V CDR1 and CDR2: SNHLY, FYNNEI. This sample is drawn from a study of blood T cell repertoires in COVID-19. Study context: COVID-19 samples collected from the United States, Italy and Spain covered acute and convalescent phases. T cells, B-cell-depleted T cells, or PBMCs provided the cDNA or gDNA that served as material.

In the authors' methods: Counts of nucleated cells, estimated from reference gene primer amplification, were obtained. Only in-frame clones appear in the TCRdb table, and some are missing; sequencing was by immunoSEQ multiplex PCR. V and J calls and clone size are given by that table; D and trimming were obtained from the DNA. The sample lists just over 650,000 clones, more than 80% occurring once. The sample was peripheral blood. The receptor's source is a woman aged 18-29 years with acute or convalescent COVID-19. The chain has TRBV2 and TRBJ2-4, with 10 bases identical to TRBD2. The CDR3 nucleotides are TGTGCCAGCAGTGGAGCGGGGGGGCATCTGGGAAACATTCAGTACTTC. As protein: CASSGAGGHLGNIQYF.